These 18 T cell receptor beta chains originate from one sample sequenced in a study of low-dose radiotherapy and immunotherapy resistance in tumors. Time point meaning: before trial treatment. Both TCRalpha and TCRbeta chains were reverse transcribed with V-gene-specific primers. The authors amplified TCRs for approximately 18 PCR cycles with a constant-region primer and a V-primer adapter. TCRdb re-derived calls from the reads in MiXCR, one entry per CDR3 protein. The sample lists some 88,000 distinct CDR3 sequences, 9.4% occurring once. The sequencing here drew on PBMCs, taken before treatment. The source of these receptors is a male donor with prostate cancer.

In its sample, this clonotype was seen many times. The V gene is TRBV6-6, the J gene TRBJ2-1, with D tentatively TRBD1 (6 bases). From germline, CDR1 is MNHNY and CDR2 SVGAGI (reference sequence). The CDR3 consists of 15 residues. With 7 bases removed from V and 4 bases from J, the gap between germline ends came to 17 bases. The CDR3 DNA is TGTGCCAGCAACTTGGGACAAAAGATGTACAATGAGCAGTTCTTC. This gives the protein CASNLGQKMYNEQFF.

This clonotype has at least ten counts. This chain joins TRBV14 and TRBJ1-1; 7 nucleotides align to TRBD1. The germline CDR1 and CDR2 sequences are SGHDN and FVKESK. With V trimmed by 2 bases and J by 10 bases, 13 bases remained unmatched. The CDR3 is made up of 15 amino acids. DNA of the CDR3: TGTGCCAGCAGCCAAATATCCGGAGGGGGACAGCGAGCTTTCTTT. Translation gives CASSQISGGGQRAFF.

This clonotype has a count of ten or more. J is TRBJ2-4 and V is TRBV20-1; 7 nucleotides match TRBD2. Trimming removed 7 bases from V and 8 bases from J; junction bases left unmatched: 11. The CDR3 has 13 residues. From germline, CDR1 is DFQATT and CDR2 SNEGSKA (reference sequence). The CDR3 sequence: CSEAGISRDIQYF. Written as DNA, the CDR3 is TGCAGTGAAGCGGGAATAAGTAGGGACATTCAGTACTTC.

This clonotype was seen at least ten times. V and J are TRBV2 and TRBJ2-7; D gene uncertain. The CDR3 covers 12 residues. V was pared by 7 bases and J by 2 bases, with 9 bases between. Germline V CDR1 and CDR2: SNHLY, FYNNEI. Written as DNA, the CDR3 is TGTGCCAGCAAAGGGTTGGCCTACGAGCAGTACTTC. Translation gives CASKGLAYEQYF.

This clonotype was found many times. CDR3 in DNA: TGCGCCAGCAGCCAAGGCGTAGAGGGGGCCTACGAGCAGTACTTC. Protein product: CASSQGVEGAYEQYF. The chain joins TRBV4-1 to TRBJ2-7, with D tentatively TRBD1 (6 bases). Germline V gene sequence: CDR1 MGHRA, CDR2 YSYEKL. V was cut by 1 base and J by 2 bases, with 12 bases left in between. The CDR3 sequence is 15 residues long.

This clonotype was recorded many times. This chain's CDR3 is CSVRYQETQYF. The CDR3, as DNA: TGCAGCGTTAGGTACCAAGAGACCCAGTACTTC. The rearrangement joins TRBV29-1 to TRBJ2-5, with no clear D. CDR1 and CDR2 (germline): SQVTM, ANQGSEA. The V end was cut by 5 bases, the J end by 0 bases, with 4 bases between. The CDR3 is 11 amino acids. Full variable domain (missing parts from reference TRBV29-1 and TRBJ2-5): SAVISQKPSRDICQRGTSLTIQCQVDSQVTMMFWYRQQPGQSLTLIATANQGSEATYESGFVIDKFPISRPNLTFSTLTVSNMSPEDSSIYLCSVRYQETQYFGPGTRLLVL.

This clonotype showed up many times. The rearrangement uses TRBV6-6 and TRBJ1-2, with a weak D call TRBD1 (5 bases). Germline V lookup: CDR1 MNHNY, CDR2 SVGAGI (reference sequence). The V and J ends lost 2 bases and 8 bases respectively, with 12 bases between them. The CDR3 contains 13 residues. CDR3 DNA: TGTGCCAGCAGTTACGTGGACATAGGGGGCTACACCTTC. It encodes CASSYVDIGGYTF.

The sample holds many counts of this clonotype. The chain joins TRBV5-1 to TRBJ2-1; 15 nucleotides match TRBD2. The V gene's germline CDR1 is SGHRS and CDR2 YFSETQ. After removal of 3 bases from V and 6 bases from J, the junction contained 1 base not matched to a gene. The CDR3 consists of 15 residues. CDR3 sequence reads: CASSSGLAGGNEQFF. DNA of the CDR3: TGCGCCAGCAGCTCGGGACTAGCGGGGGGCAATGAGCAGTTCTTC.

This clonotype was found many times. The chain is built from TRBV5-4 and TRBJ2-2; D gene ambiguous. Germline-derived CDR1 and CDR2 are SGHNT and YYREEE (reference sequence). V gave up 4 bases and J gave up 10 bases, with 14 bases separating them. This CDR3 region has 13 residues. CDR3 in DNA: TGTGCCAGCAGCCCTGAGCCCGGCTCGGAGCTGTTTTTT. It is translated as CASSPEPGSELFF.

The rearrangement links TRBV19 to TRBJ1-2; D is ambiguous. This CDR3 is built from 11 residues. CDR1 is LNHDA, CDR2 SQIVND, per germline (reference sequence). V lost 6 bases to trimming and J lost 8 bases, with 10 bases between them. The CDR3, as DNA: TGTGCCAGTAGGAATAAATACGGCTACACCTTC. This sequence encodes CASRNKYGYTF.

This clonotype has at least ten counts. The chain uses TRBV28 and TRBJ2-7, with D perhaps given as TRBD1 or TRBD2 (5 bases each). CDR3 length: 14 amino acids. CDR1 and CDR2 (germline): MDHEN, SYDVKM. Trimming took 6 bases from V and 7 from J, leaving 19 bases between them. CDR3 nucleotides: TGTGCCAGCAGCCTGCCTTCGGGGCCGGGTGAGCAGTACTTC. The encoded protein is CASSLPSGPGEQYF.

This clonotype was counted only a few times. J is TRBJ2-5 and V is TRBV5-1, with D perhaps matching TRBD1 (5 bases). Trimming took 5 bases from V and 3 from J, leaving 17 bases between them. Per germline, CDR1 SGHRS and CDR2 YFSETQ. The CDR3 consists of 15 residues. The CDR3 reads CASRKDTDGKETQYF. The CDR3 DNA sequence: TGCGCCAGCAGAAAGGACACAGACGGTAAAGAGACCCAGTACTTC.

Notes on this clonotype: A much more abundant neighbour one base away suggests this may be a read error. V is TRBV20-1 and J is TRBJ2-3; D is ambiguous. Trimming left V 5 bases short and J 6 bases short, with 15 bases between. This CDR3 is 13 amino acids long. Germline CDR1 reads DFQATT; CDR2 reads SNEGSKA (reference sequence). The CDR3: CSAGYRVWDTQYF. Here the CDR3 DNA reads TGCAGTGCTGGCTACCGGGTGTGGGATACGCAGTATTTT.

The J gene is TRBJ1-2, the V gene TRBV5-1; D may be TRBD1 (6 bases). CDR1 SGHRS and CDR2 YFSETQ come from the germline V gene. This CDR3 has 14 residues. With 4 bases removed from V and 5 bases from J, the gap between germline ends came to 15 bases. CDR3 sequence: CASSLDGQGYGYTF. Here the CDR3 DNA reads TGCGCCAGCAGCCTAGACGGGCAGGGGTATGGCTACACCTTC.

This clonotype was recorded once. A much larger clonotype is one base distant, so this may be a read error. The chain couples TRBV12-3 or TRBV12-4 to TRBJ2-7; no definite D call. Trimming cost V 5 bases and J 9 bases, with 17 bases left between them. The CDR3 has 13 amino acids. In DNA form, the CDR3 reads TGTGCCAGCAGTCCGTCCTCAGAAGCCAGGCAGTACTTC. Translated, it gives CASSPSSEARQYF.

This clonotype has a count of ten or more. This chain uses TRBV23-1 with TRBJ1-2; possibly TRBD1 for D (5 bases). Being an ORF, TRBV23-1 has a function that is uncertain. The CDR3 runs 13 residues. With 0 bases removed from V and 7 bases from J, the gap between germline ends came to 9 bases. This chain's CDR3 is CASSQSVGGGYTF. The CDR3 DNA follows: TGCGCCAGCAGTCAATCGGTCGGGGGTGGCTACACCTTC.

This clonotype was recorded many times. This rearrangement joins TRBV4-2 to TRBJ2-1; 10 positions agree with TRBD2. Germline V gene sequence: CDR1 LGHNA, CDR2 YNFKEQ. CDR3 size: 17 residues. V was pared by 0 bases and J by 6 bases, with 8 bases of the junction left unmatched. This chain's CDR3 is CASSQDPKSGRANEQFF. DNA for the CDR3: TGTGCCAGCAGCCAAGACCCCAAGAGCGGGAGGGCCAATGAGCAGTTCTTC.

The gene calls are TRBV6-1 and TRBJ2-5, with 11 bases aligning to TRBD1. The CDR3 is 15 amino acids. V shed 4 bases, J shed 2 bases, and the junction held 3 bases outside the gene matches. CDR1 is MNHNS and CDR2 is SASEGT in the germline V gene. The CDR3 loop is CASSGTGGGQETQYF. The DNA of the CDR3 is TGTGCCAGCAGTGGGACAGGGGGCGGACAAGAGACCCAGTACTTC.